Following are 3 T cell receptor beta chains from one sample sequenced in a study of blood T cell repertoires in COVID-19. The repertoire was sequenced with immunoSEQ multiplex PCR; TCRdb's copy has only in-frame clones and lacks some. The profile shows 490,000 or so clones, roughly nine tenths of them singletons. Sequenced material: PBMCs or T cells enriched from blood (not recorded which). The receptors come from a woman aged 60-75 years who had recovered from COVID-19.

CDR3 amino acids: CASSPMGPGETQYF. Written as DNA, the CDR3 is TGTGCCAGCTCACCAATGGGTCCGGGAGAGACCCAGTACTTC. The chain links TRBV18 to TRBJ2-5, with unresolved D. The CDR3 has 14 residues. Per the germline V gene, CDR1 is KGHSH and CDR2 is LQKENI. Trimming pared 2 bases from V and 4 bases from J, leaving 11 bases between.

The chain uses TRBV2 and TRBJ1-2; 7 bases match TRBD1. V was clipped by 3 bases and J by 3 bases; unmatched bases: 10. The length of the CDR3 is 16 residues. Germline CDR1 is SNHLY and CDR2 is FYNNEI. The CDR3 nucleotides are TGTGCCAGCAGTGATAGCAGGGGGTGGAGGGACTATGGCTACACCTTC. This codes for CASSDSRGWRDYGYTF.

V is TRBV12-5 and J is TRBJ1-6, with 12 bases that match TRBD1. Trimming cost V 6 bases and J 10 bases; bases outside gene matches: 10. The CDR3 has 16 residues. The germline V gene encodes CDR1 LGHNT and CDR2 FRNRAP. The CDR3 spells CASGLGQGASKSPLHF. Written as DNA, the CDR3 is TGTGCTAGTGGCCTGGGACAGGGGGCAAGTAAGTCACCCCTCCACTTT.